The entry that follows covers one T cell receptor beta chain sequence. The clone's antigen remains unknown. Base qualities are missing; no much larger clone stands one base away. The cohort consisted of approximately 690 healthy bone marrow donors. At the time of sampling, every cohort member was nominally healthy, though immune exposures that went unrecorded were likely present. The donor tested CMV seropositive, placing the donor among the 290 or so seropositive members of the cohort. A peripheral blood sample was provided by each donor, and peripheral blood mononuclear cells were used for TCR beta sequencing. Genomic DNA was extracted from the blood cell samples with the Qiagen DNeasy Blood Extraction Kit. Library preparation was by the immunoSEQ multiplex PCR assay. For the multiplex PCR, a mixture combining 60 forward primers for TCR Vbeta segments and 13 reverse primers for TCR Jbeta segments was used. The CDR3 region of rearranged TCR beta genes was amplified from genomic DNA by a multiplex PCR assay. The amplified TCR beta libraries were sequenced on the Illumina HiSeq System as 87-base-pair reads. As for the authors' bioinformatics: A later analysis tallied around 87 million unique TCR beta chains across the 650 to 750 repertoires, and about 12 million of those chains were shared by two or more donors. To remove PCR and sequencing errors, raw reads were error-corrected and collapsed into unique sequences using a nearest-neighbor algorithm that merged closely related sequences. Alignment of CDR3 sequences to IMGT reference sequences was used to assign V, D and J gene segments. For a sequence to be retained, at least a six-nucleotide match to both a V gene segment and a J gene segment was required. Rearrangements were classified as productive when the CDR3 lacked stop codons and remained in frame with V and J, and all other rearrangements were classified as non-productive. Following IMGT convention, CDR3 was defined as the stretch from the second conserved V-encoded cysteine up to the conserved J-encoded phenylalanine. The earlier analysis of roughly 590 of the donors excluded sequences that lacked an unambiguous match to a single V gene segment. An earlier analysis of a few hundred of the donors called V segments functional above 56.7% productive rearrangements and segregating when the between-donor standard deviation exceeded 5%. A statistical classification framework was built to diagnose cytomegalovirus status from the catalog of TCR beta chain sequences. V and J gene assignment, in a later analysis, came from comparing TCR nucleotide sequences with IMGT/GENE-DB human TR gene sequences. In a later analysis, CDR3 sequences and most-parsimonious VDJ recombination scenarios were assigned using the TCRdist pipeline. A later analysis defined each TCR beta chain by its CDR3 amino acid sequence plus V-gene family, and excluded reads lacking a unique V-gene family. To address suspected cross-contamination and a sequencing artifact, a later analysis removed some 620 highly shared, low-generation-probability nucleotide sequences. A later analysis calculated a clonal expansion index for each public chain from normalized within-repertoire ranks of inferred template counts. A later analysis computed generation probabilities with a VDJ recombination model fitted to out-of-frame rearrangements, and checked the results against IGoR. In a later analysis, TCR-TCR, TCR-HLA and TCR-CMV co-occurrence was scored with hypergeometric tests, and a repertoire-size bias correction was applied to TCR pairs. To estimate false discovery rates, a later analysis permuted the HLA or CMV assignments 20 times. In a later analysis, co-occurring TCRs were grouped with DBSCAN, and TCRdist sequence similarity was added when clustering was performed within HLA-allele-positive subsets. Co-occurrence clustering excluded repertoires with fewer than 30,000 or more than 120,000 public chains, plus five with anomalous nucleotide sharing. In its TCRdb copy, this immuneACCESS table keeps in-frame sequences only and misses some clones. Where compared with another copy, unresolved V genes explain less than half of these, and the others have no known cause. D and trimming were read from the DNA, whereas the V and J calls and clone size are those reported in that table. Present in this sample are around 100,000 clones, 70% to 80% of which were seen just once. The ten largest clones capture approximately 3% of the sample.

This sample is drawn from a study of cytomegalovirus exposure and HLA in healthy donors (dated by TCRdb to about 2017). Background for the entire study: An earlier analysis of approximately 590 of the donors reported about 250 Gb of sequence data and 117 million unique TCR beta sequences from 150 million to 200 million T cells. In the later analysis, no new phenotypic data were used to find candidate immune exposures; instead, reliance was placed on TCR beta sequences and their occurrence across donors. An earlier analysis of 587 of the donors applied high-throughput TCR beta sequencing to assess whether each TCR beta V gene segment acted as functional or pseudogenic. An early release covering roughly 600 HLA-typed donors comprised approximately 290 gigabases of sequencing data and around 85 million unique TCR sequences. A later genetic analysis used genome-wide SNP genotypes for 398 of the 666 donors, treating that subset as a discovery cohort. Alongside the repertoire data, information on donor age, sex, ethnicity and CMV serostatus was compiled. Roughly five DR-DQ haplotypes were handled as single units for association and clustering because linkage in the cohort was strong. Along with the approximately 700-subject first cohort, a separate validation cohort of more than 90 different subjects was used. Among a few hundred genotyped donors of the cohort, an average of approximately 240,000 unique TCR beta nucleotide sequences were sequenced per donor, roughly 18% of them non-productive. HLA typing covered class I and class II loci at four-digit resolution. Of the 300 to 500 genotyped donors, more than 75% were placed in the genetic ancestry cluster associated with self-reported Caucasian donors. The aim of the study was to test whether cataloging public T cell receptors could identify signatures of past pathogen exposure. A later analysis re-analyzed previously published TCR beta repertoires from roughly 630 donors and added high-resolution HLA genotyping to study TCR occurrence patterns. The study combined high-throughput TCR immunosequencing, statistical association of individual TCRs with disease status, and machine learning to predict cytomegalovirus infection status. The number of typed donors differed by locus: about 620-640 for A, B, C, DRB1 and DQB1; approximately 530 for DQA1; 606 for DPA1; and about 450 for DPB1. The study used immunosequencing to profile the T cell repertoires of some 600 subjects and linked those repertoires to cytomegalovirus serostatus. Every repertoire in the discovery cohort had been generated on one and the same sequencing platform.

Study-wide findings and limitations: Most CMV-associated TCR beta chains appeared to be HLA-restricted in a later analysis, and the HLA associations seemed to be driven largely by CMV exposure. The presence/absence analyses assumed that sequencing depth was roughly uniform across donors, and that assumption may not be true. The earlier analysis of around 600 of the donors excluded 15 to 20 rarely observed V segments, including chromosome 9 orphons, because counts were too low. Most TCR sequences were observed very rarely across donors, whereas some public TCRs were present in many individuals. The authors suggested that the approach could potentially be generalized to other disease states and immunological phenotypes. In a later genetic analysis, a missense DCLRE1C variant was associated with V-gene and J-gene trimming of TCR beta chains, and the association was replicated in an independent cohort. Three of the identified cytomegalovirus-associated TCR beta chains were confirmed in vitro to be specific for cytomegalovirus antigens. In an earlier analysis of more than 500 of the donors, most TCR beta V segments appeared in productive rearrangements about 87% or about 30% of the time, broadly matching IMGT annotations. At a false discovery rate of 0.05, a later analysis linked around 17,000 TCR beta sequences to specific HLA alleles. Because HLA typing was missing for some donors at each locus, association tests included only the typed subset. The 87-base-pair reads could not distinguish some IMGT-functional V segments, including TRBV6-2 and TRBV6-3, so those segments were excluded. The classifier was reported to diagnose cytomegalovirus status with high specificity and sensitivity in both the original and validation cohorts. Strong co-occurrence of HLA alleles, especially DR and DQ, made assigning TCR associations to individual alleles difficult. A group of highly shared sequence variants was considered likely to be a technical artifact of the sequencing pipeline. Correlated functional status among segregating V segments might be attributable to linkage disequilibrium, but an unknown experimental factor could not be ruled out. A total of 150 to 200 TCR beta chains were listed by the study as associated with cytomegalovirus. According to a later genetic analysis, donors in an Asian-associated ancestry cluster had fewer N-insertions in productive TCRs than the roughly 670-donor mean. CMV serostatus was the only immune exposure information available for the cohort. Several of the top co-occurrence clusters appeared to be linked to parvovirus B19, influenza, CMV and Epstein-Barr virus, according to a later analysis. In a later analysis, HLA-associated TCR beta chains were found to be more clonally expanded and to have lower generation probabilities than equally common non-associated chains. A further reported finding was that TCR beta sequences accurately predicted the HLA-A and HLA-B alleles for most subjects in the first cohort. The cohort was sequenced for TCR beta chains only, and without alpha or paired-chain data the features that could be detected were limited. In a later analysis, TCR association rates were found to vary across HLA loci, with the most associated TCRs seen for DRB1 alleles and the fewest for HLA-C alleles.

Clipping removes 5 bases from V and 8 bases from J, with 10 as the unmatched junction base count. CDR3 length: 14 amino acids, cysteine to phenylalanine. The CDR3 DNA has 42 bases and is translated from base 1. From a lookup of the germline V gene (reference sequence), CDR1 and CDR2 are SGHNT and YYREEE. In this chain, TRBV5-4 is recombined with TRBJ1-2, and 9 junctional nucleotides match TRBD1. The material sequenced was PBMCs. The clonotype was recovered from a woman aged 18 to 35 in good health and CMV-seropositive. The DNA is as follows: TGTGCCAGCAGTTATGTCGGACAGGGGAAGGGCTACACCTTC. The encoded protein is CASSYVGQGKGYTF.